The present entry profiles one TCR beta chain with its context. This specimen belongs to a study of OX40 agonist ivuxolimab in advanced cancers. Using immunoSEQ multiplex PCR, the repertoire was profiled, and TCRdb retains in-frame clones only, with some absent. Seen here are about 14,000 clones, over 75% observed once, and the top ten hold around 24%. In germline, CDR1 is LGHNA, CDR2 YNFKEQ. The CDR3 contains 17 residues. V was pared by 2 bases and J by 10 bases, with 12 bases of the junction left unmatched. The material sequenced was CD4+ or CD8+ T cells sorted from blood, taken in a trial of the OX40 agonist ivuxolimab. This clonotype originated in an adult with an advanced solid tumor such as melanoma, head and neck, liver or kidney cancer. J is TRBJ2-1 and V is TRBV4-2; 12 positions match TRBD2. CDR3 amino acids: CASSQSGGTGTSGEQFF. In nucleotides, the CDR3 is TGTGCCAGCAGCCAATCTGGGGGGACAGGGACTAGCGGGGAGCAGTTCTTC.